Here is one T cell receptor beta chain with its context. One entry per CDR3 protein results from TCRdb running MiXCR on the 5' RACE reads. The profile covers under 35,000 distinct CDR3 sequences, with approximately 25% appearing a single time and around 3.5% taken by the ten largest. The CDR3 runs 18 residues. The J segment lost 2 bases and the V segment lost 0 bases, leaving 4 bases of the junction unmatched. Per the germline V gene, CDR1 is MNHNY and CDR2 is SVGAGI (reference sequence). Naive CD4+ cells had CD25+ Tregs removed. The sample was naive CD4+ T cells sorted from a lymph node. The subset here: naive CD4+ T cells, CD4+CD45RA+CD25-. The TCR originated in a female donor with breast cancer. This chain uses TRBV6-6 with TRBJ2-5; TRBD2 matches 15 bases. CDR3: CASSYSGLAGGRQETQYF. The CDR3 DNA is TGTGCCAGCAGTTACTCGGGACTAGCGGGAGGAAGGCAAGAGACCCAGTACTTC.